Listed here are 5 T cell receptor beta chains from one sample, sequenced in a study of T cell changes during pregnancy in multiple sclerosis. The table came from immunoSEQ multiplex PCR; TCRdb's copy has only in-frame clones and leaves some out. The table has about 92,000 clones, 85% to 95% seen once; the top ten hold 2.6%. Sequences were derived from peripheral blood, sampled in the first trimester of pregnancy. The receptors were sampled from a female donor with multiple sclerosis, enrolled in a pregnancy study.

For the CDR3, the DNA is TGTGCCAGCAGCTTGGGGAGGGGGACAGGGAGAGGGGGCCACACTGAAGCTTTCTTT. Its protein is CASSLGRGTGRGGHTEAFF. The chain is built from TRBV11-2 and TRBJ1-1, with TRBD1 matching over 9 bases. The germline V gene has CDR1 SGHAT and CDR2 FQNNGV. The CDR3 has 19 residues. J gave up 3 bases and V 3 bases, and 17 bases lay outside the gene matches.

This chain uses TRBV6-1 with TRBJ1-1; D might be TRBD1 (6 bases). Germline CDR1 reads MNHNS; CDR2 reads SASEGT. Trimming removed 4 bases at V and 7 bases at J, with 16 bases between. The CDR3 is made up of 14 amino acids. The CDR3 region has the DNA TGTGCCAGCAGTGCCCGACACAGGGCTAATGAAGCTTTCTTT. Its translation: CASSARHRANEAFF.

The V gene is TRBV5-1, the J gene TRBJ1-2, with D maybe TRBD1 (6 bases). CDR1 and CDR2 (germline): SGHRS, YFSETQ. V was cut by 0 bases and J by 8 bases, with 14 bases left in between. The CDR3 has 14 amino acids. Here the CDR3 reads CASSLEGTGFGYTF. The DNA for the CDR3 is TGCGCCAGCAGCTTGGAGGGAACAGGGTTCGGCTACACCTTC.

The chain is built from TRBV6-5 and TRBJ2-7, with TRBD2 matching over 8 bases. Germline lookup yields CDR1 MNHEY and CDR2 SVGAGI. Unmatched junction bases numbered 10, after V lost 0 bases and J lost 9 bases. This CDR3 is 15 amino acids long. CDR3 loop: CASSYSGTSGSGQYF. DNA of the CDR3: TGTGCCAGCAGTTACTCCGGGACTAGTGGTTCAGGGCAGTACTTC.

The chain couples TRBV28 to TRBJ1-5; 9 nucleotides line up with TRBD1. This CDR3 region has 16 residues. V dropped 5 bases and J dropped 7; count of bases not matched to a gene: 12. Germline values: CDR1 MDHEN, CDR2 SYDVKM. This CDR3 reads CASSGPGQGGKQPQHF. CDR3 in DNA: TGTGCCAGCAGTGGACCGGGACAGGGTGGAAAGCAGCCCCAGCATTTT.